The 26 T cell receptor beta chains below were found in one sample sequenced in a study of control samples from healthy donors and cancer patients. The table came from immunoSEQ multiplex PCR; TCRdb's copy has only in-frame clones and leaves some out. The sample includes fewer than 200,000 clones. The specimen was blood. The source is a woman in her twenties or thirties in good health.

This rearrangement joins TRBV3-1 (or the pseudogene TRBV3-2) to TRBJ1-1; D gene unclear. Deletions cut 0 bases from V and 1 base from J, with 9 bases between. The germline V gene encodes CDR1 LGHDT and CDR2 YNNKEL (reference sequence). The CDR3 runs 15 residues. The CDR3 loop reads CASSQDVSANTEAFF. The CDR3 DNA is TGTGCCAGCAGCCAAGATGTGTCGGCGAACACTGAAGCTTTCTTT.

This chain's CDR3 is CSASSQGRRNYEQYF. In nucleotides, the CDR3 is TGCAGTGCTAGTAGCCAGGGGAGACGAAACTACGAGCAGTACTTC. The V and J genes are TRBV20-1 and TRBJ2-7, with D perhaps TRBD1 (6 bases). Trimming shortened V by 3 bases and J by 3 bases, and 18 bases separated the two germline ends. Germline-derived CDR1 and CDR2 are DFQATT and SNEGSKA (reference sequence). The CDR3 is made up of 15 amino acids.

The chain couples TRBV2 to TRBJ1-2, with D maybe TRBD1 (6 bases). V gave up 2 bases and J gave up 6 bases, with 13 bases separating them. The germline V gene encodes CDR1 SNHLY and CDR2 FYNNEI. The CDR3 is 14 residues long. Here the CDR3 DNA reads TGTGCCAGCAGTGAATGGCAGGGGAGAGATGGCTACACCTTC. Residues: CASSEWQGRDGYTF.

The chain's CDR3 is CASSVGGQGSYNEQFF. CDR3 nucleotide sequence: TGCGCCAGCAGCGTTGGGGGACAGGGCTCCTACAATGAGCAGTTCTTC. The genes are TRBV5-1 and TRBJ2-1, with 9 bases fitting TRBD1. V shed 4 bases, J shed 0 bases, and the junction held 5 bases outside the gene matches. CDR1 is SGHRS and CDR2 is YFSETQ in the germline V gene. The CDR3 covers 16 residues.

V usage is TRBV28 and J usage is TRBJ2-1; a possible D gene is TRBD2 (5 bases). CDR1 is MDHEN, CDR2 SYDVKM, per germline. This CDR3 is built from 14 residues. Trimming took off 6 bases at V and 9 bases at J, with 18 bases between the two ends. CDR3 bases: TGTGCCAGCAGCCCACCTTCGGGGATAATTGAGCAGTTCTTC. This translates into CASSPPSGIIEQFF. Variable domain in full (rest from reference TRBV28 and TRBJ2-1): DVKVTQSSRYLVKRTGEKVFLECVQDMDHENMFWYRQDPGLGLRLIYFSYDVKMKEKGDIPEGYSVSREKKERFSLILESASTNQTSMYLCASSPPSGIIEQFFGPGTRLTVL.

The chain employs TRBV25-1 and TRBJ1-2; D is unresolved. The germline gives CDR1 MGHDK, CDR2 SYGVNS. CDR3 length equals 15 residues. V was clipped by 5 bases and J by 4 bases, with 17 bases between them. The CDR3, as DNA: TGTGCCAGCAGTCAGACGCCGGACGGCTTCTATGGCTACACCTTC. Its protein product is CASSQTPDGFYGYTF.

The gene calls are TRBV2 and TRBJ2-7; 7 nucleotides align to TRBD1. Germline V gives CDR1 SNHLY, CDR2 FYNNEI. V lost 6 bases, J lost 4 bases, and 9 bases stayed unmatched. The CDR3 spans 14 residues. In nucleotides, the CDR3 is TGTGCCAGCAGCCGTGGACAGGTAGTTTACGAGCAGTACTTC. Protein sequence: CASSRGQVVYEQYF.

The chain is built from TRBV5-1 and TRBJ1-1; TRBD1 aligns across 7 bases. The CDR3 is 14 residues long. With 3 bases clipped from V and 0 bases from J, the junction kept 2 bases outside the gene matches. Germline CDR1 SGHRS, CDR2 YFSETQ. This chain's CDR3 is CASSWGQLNTEAFF. The CDR3 nucleotides read TGCGCCAGCAGCTGGGGACAGTTGAACACTGAAGCTTTCTTT.

The chain recombines TRBV6-5 with TRBJ1-4; weak D call: TRBD1 (6 bases). V gave up 6 bases and J gave up 0 bases, with 8 bases separating them. This CDR3 region has 14 residues. The germline CDR1 and CDR2 sequences are MNHEY and SVGAGI. This chain's CDR3 is CASRTGATNEKLFF. CDR3 in DNA: TGTGCCAGCAGGACAGGTGCAACTAATGAAAAACTGTTTTTT.

The chain has TRBV24-1 and TRBJ2-2; 9 bases match TRBD1. The length of the CDR3 is 16 residues. After removal of 1 base from V and 4 bases from J, the junction contained 3 bases not matched to a gene. Looked up from germline, CDR1 is KGHDR and CDR2 is SFDVKD. CDR3 loop: CATSDFTGQGTGELFF. The CDR3 DNA reads TGTGCCACCAGTGATTTCACGGGACAGGGCACCGGGGAGCTGTTTTTT.

CDR3 sequence (DNA): TGTGCCAGCAGTTCATACAGGGGGGCGTCTGGAAACACCATATATTTT. Protein: CASSSYRGASGNTIYF. The J gene is TRBJ1-3, the V gene TRBV28, with 8 positions matching TRBD1. Looked up from germline, CDR1 is MDHEN and CDR2 is SYDVKM. Trimming at V came to 4 bases and at J to 1 base, leaving 6 bases not matched to a gene. The CDR3 contains 16 residues.

The chain combines TRBV5-1 with TRBJ1-3; TRBD1 might be the D (5 bases). The ends were cut back, 0 bases at V and 3 bases at J, with 7 bases in the middle. CDR3 length: 14 amino acids. CDR1 SGHRS and CDR2 YFSETQ come from the germline V gene. The CDR3: CASSLGGIGNTIYF. The CDR3 region has the DNA TGCGCCAGCAGCTTGGGGGGGATTGGAAACACCATATATTTT.

The gene calls are TRBV18 and TRBJ2-2; D is perhaps TRBD2 (5 bases). CDR1 and CDR2 from the germline V gene are KGHSH and LQKENI. V was cut by 0 bases and J by 4 bases, with 6 bases left in between. This CDR3 has 14 amino acids. The CDR3: CASSPPGGTGELFF. In nucleotides, the CDR3 is TGTGCCAGCTCACCACCCGGAGGCACCGGGGAGCTGTTTTTT.

This chain joins TRBV2 and TRBJ2-7; 12 bases fit TRBD2. CDR1 and CDR2 (germline): SNHLY, FYNNEI. Trimming removed 4 bases from V and 6 bases from J; junction bases left unmatched: 10. The CDR3 sequence is 16 residues long. CDR3 protein: CASSVPWLAGGVEQYF. Written as DNA, the CDR3 is TGTGCCAGCAGTGTCCCTTGGCTAGCGGGAGGGGTCGAGCAGTACTTC.

The chain joins TRBV9 to TRBJ1-2; the D gene is possibly TRBD1 (6 bases). The V gene lost 3 bases and the J gene lost 5 bases, with 14 bases spanning the gap. Germline CDR1 reads SGDLS; CDR2 reads YYNGEE. The CDR3 is 14 residues long. In nucleotides, the CDR3 is TGTGCCAGCAGCGGAGAACAGGGATATTATGGCTACACCTTC. This codes for CASSGEQGYYGYTF.

The J gene is TRBJ2-5, the V gene TRBV4-1, with D hard to call. Trimming cost V 4 bases and J 4 bases, with 10 bases left between them. Germline loops: CDR1 MGHRA, CDR2 YSYEKL. The CDR3 has 13 amino acids. The chain's CDR3 is CASSRTSAETQYF. In DNA, the CDR3 is TGCGCCAGCAGCCGTACCAGTGCAGAGACCCAGTACTTC.

This chain joins TRBV5-1 and TRBJ1-6, with 8 bases that match TRBD1. CDR1 SGHRS and CDR2 YFSETQ come from the germline V gene. The CDR3 runs to 15 residues. Trimming removed 5 bases from V and 5 bases from J; junction bases left unmatched: 6. For the CDR3, the DNA is TGCGCCAGCAGTTCCGGACAGGGAAATAATTCACCCCTCCACTTT. Translated, it gives CASSSGQGNNSPLHF.

Worth noting for this clone: The junction differs from germline at one of its ends, possibly a read error. Other DNA variants within this sample encode the same CDR3. This chain joins TRBV19 and TRBJ2-2; D is possibly TRBD1 (6 bases). CDR1 and CDR2 from the germline V gene are LNHDA and SQIVND (reference sequence). There are 13 residues in the CDR3. The CDR3 reads CASTGQNTGELFF. DNA of the CDR3: TGTGCGAGTACAGGGCAGAACACCGGGGAGCTGTTTTTT.

V is TRBV18 and J is TRBJ2-7, with unresolved D. In germline, CDR1 is KGHSH, CDR2 LQKENI. The CDR3 has 12 residues. V was cut by 5 bases and J by 3 bases, with 8 bases left in between. CDR3 in amino acids: CASSSDYYEQYF. Written as DNA, the CDR3 is TGTGCCAGCTCATCTGATTACTACGAGCAGTACTTC.

This chain uses TRBV19 with TRBJ1-1; D is unresolved. The CDR3 loop spans 18 amino acids. V was cut by 3 bases and J by 2 bases, with 22 bases left in between. Germline V gene sequence: CDR1 LNHDA, CDR2 SQIVND (reference sequence). The CDR3 is CASSIRLARRVTNTEAFF. The CDR3 DNA follows: TGTGCCAGTAGTATTCGCCTGGCAAGGAGGGTTACAAACACTGAAGCTTTCTTT.

Of note for this clone: An end of the junction does not agree with germline; a read error may underlie this. This rearrangement joins TRBV18 to TRBJ2-3; 13 bases are shared with TRBD2. CDR3 length: 15 residues. Germline V gives CDR1 KGHSH, CDR2 LQKENI. The CDR3 DNA follows: TGTGCCAGCTCTCCACTAGCGGGGGGGACAGATACGCAGTATTTT. It translates to CASSPLAGGTDTQYF. Using reference TRBV18 and TRBJ2-3 for the parts outside the CDR3, the full variable domain is NAGVMQNPRHLVRRRGQEARLRCSPMKGHSHVYWYRQLPEEGLKFMVYLQKENIIDESGMPKERFSAEFPKEGPSILRIQQVVRGDSAAYFCASSPLAGGTDTQYFGPGTRLTVL.

V and J are TRBV2 and TRBJ1-5; D is uncertain. Germline CDR1 reads SNHLY; CDR2 reads FYNNEI. V lost 3 bases and J lost 6, with 12 bases in between. The CDR3 spans 14 residues. CDR3 region: CASSDLSVLQPQHF. CDR3 coding DNA: TGTGCCAGCAGTGATTTGTCAGTCCTTCAGCCCCAGCATTTT.

The chain is built from TRBV29-1 and TRBJ2-3; no definite D call. V lost 0 bases, J lost 4 bases, and 8 bases lay in between. Germline-derived CDR1 and CDR2 are SQVTM and ANQGSEA. The CDR3 contains 13 residues. Here the CDR3 DNA reads TGCAGCGTTGAAGAAACTATTGCAGATACGCAGTATTTT. This codes for CSVEETIADTQYF.

This sequence joins TRBV27 and TRBJ2-3; 12 bases line up with TRBD2. CDR3 length equals 15 residues. V trimming: 4 bases; J trimming: 4 bases; junction bases outside the gene matches: 3. Looked up from germline, CDR1 is MNHEY and CDR2 is SMNVEV (reference sequence). CDR3 region: CASSWSSGGADTQYF. The CDR3 bases are TGTGCCAGCAGTTGGTCTAGCGGGGGGGCAGATACGCAGTATTTT.

The rearrangement links TRBV28 to TRBJ2-1; D is unresolved. Trimming left V 2 bases short and J 7 bases short, with 6 bases between. This CDR3 is 12 amino acids long. Germline loops: CDR1 MDHEN, CDR2 SYDVKM. CDR3 nucleotides: TGTGCCAGCAGTTTACAGGCAAATGAGCAGTTCTTC. Encoded protein: CASSLQANEQFF.

The chain is built from TRBV28 and TRBJ1-1, with D possibly being TRBD1 (5 bases). Per the germline V gene, CDR1 is MDHEN and CDR2 is SYDVKM. With 4 bases removed from V and 0 bases from J, the gap between germline ends came to 15 bases. The CDR3 contains 16 residues. CDR3 sequence: CASSSPAAGMNTEAFF. For the CDR3, the DNA is TGTGCCAGCAGTTCCCCGGCGGCAGGGATGAACACTGAAGCTTTCTTT.